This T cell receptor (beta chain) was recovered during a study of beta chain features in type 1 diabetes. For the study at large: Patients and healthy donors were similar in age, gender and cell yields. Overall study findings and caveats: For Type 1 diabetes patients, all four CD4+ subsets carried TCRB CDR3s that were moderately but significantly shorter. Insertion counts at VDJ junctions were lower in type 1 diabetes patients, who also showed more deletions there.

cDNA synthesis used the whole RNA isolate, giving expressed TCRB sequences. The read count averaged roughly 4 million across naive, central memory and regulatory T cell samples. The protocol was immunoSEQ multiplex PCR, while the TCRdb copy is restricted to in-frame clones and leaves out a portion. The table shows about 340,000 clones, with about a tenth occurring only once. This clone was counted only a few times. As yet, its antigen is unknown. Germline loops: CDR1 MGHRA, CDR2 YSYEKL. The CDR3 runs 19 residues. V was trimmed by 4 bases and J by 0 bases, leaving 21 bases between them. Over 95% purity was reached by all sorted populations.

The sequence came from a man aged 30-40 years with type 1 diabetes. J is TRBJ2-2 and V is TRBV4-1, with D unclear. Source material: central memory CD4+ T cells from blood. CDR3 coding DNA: TGCGCCAGCAGCCTGGAGCGATCCCTCCAGTTCGCGAACACCGGGGAGCTGTTTTTT. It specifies CASSLERSLQFANTGELFF.